Listed below are T cell receptor beta chains from one sample, sequenced in a study of OX40 agonist ivuxolimab in advanced cancers. TCRdb's table, derived via immunoSEQ multiplex PCR, lists solely in-frame clones and lacks some. The repertoire holds around 50,000 clones, about 88% seen once, with approximately 0.69% in the top ten. The sequencing used CD4+ or CD8+ T cells sorted from blood, collected in a trial of the OX40 agonist ivuxolimab. These TCRs come from an adult with an advanced solid tumor such as melanoma, head and neck, liver or kidney cancer. Both conserved end residues are part of each CDR3. The order of the fields is J gene, V gene, CDR3 protein.

J: TRBJ2-1; V: TRBV5-1; CDR3: CASSPEGTSGRIGNEQFF
J: TRBJ2-1; V: TRBV5-1; CDR3: CASSPSLLREDEQFF
J: TRBJ1-5; V: TRBV27; CDR3: CAGSRWGSNQPQHF
J: TRBJ1-4; V: TRBV9; CDR3: CASSTSTGVNEKLFF
J: TRBJ2-7; V: TRBV21-1; CDR3: CASSKLGQTYEQYF
J: TRBJ2-7; V: TRBV4-1; CDR3: CASSQDASRAGGWEQYF
J: TRBJ2-1; V: TRBV4-2; CDR3: CASSQERLAGTEQFF
J: TRBJ2-7; V: TRBV5-1; CDR3: CASSLVPGSVEQYF
J: TRBJ1-6; V: TRBV9; CDR3: CASSLGGSGSPLHF
J: TRBJ2-7; V: TRBV15; CDR3: CATSRGDRFDGQYF
J: TRBJ1-2; V: TRBV6-5; CDR3: CASRKGTRGYGYTF
J: TRBJ1-1; V: TRBV19; CDR3: CASSQRFGMNTEAFF
J: TRBJ2-7; V: TRBV6-6; CDR3: CASRGTGRPIEQYF
J: TRBJ2-1; V: TRBV5-8; CDR3: CASSDHGGGTYNEQFF
J: TRBJ2-5; V: TRBV5-1; CDR3: CASSWHGGLAQETQYF
J: TRBJ2-3; V: TRBV5-1; CDR3: CASKQTGGTDTQYF
J: TRBJ2-1; V: TRBV28; CDR3: CASSLSNDIFGQFF
J: TRBJ2-5; V: TRBV4-2; CDR3: CASSLYMGSQETQYF
J: TRBJ1-2; V: TRBV20-1; CDR3: CSVYRDYGYTF
J: TRBJ2-3; V: TRBV6-6; CDR3: CASTSLAGGKGTQYF